Shown below are 21 T cell receptor beta chains from a single sample sequenced in a study of T cell repertoires in cytomegalovirus infection. TCRdb re-called the reads through MiXCR, storing one row per CDR3 protein. The sample records 640,000 or so distinct CDR3 sequences, about 33% being singletons. These receptors have no identified antigens. Sequenced material: cultured PBMCs, taken from culture after CMV antigen stimulation. Every receptor here comes from a human donor in good health (CMV status not recorded). Some clones in this sample may be carry-over from other donors' samples.

The CDR3, as DNA: TGTGCTTGTCTTCGGGGAGGCAAAAACATTCAGTACTTC. Encoded protein: CACLRGGKNIQYF. The chain links TRBV12-3 or TRBV12-4 to TRBJ2-4; D perhaps matches TRBD2 (6 bases). This CDR3 has 13 residues.

CDR3 residues: CASRRQGAGEQFF. The CDR3 nucleotides are TGTGCCAGCAGACGACAGGGGGCCGGGGAGCAGTTCTTC. The rearrangement uses TRBV7-2 and TRBJ2-1; 10 bases align to TRBD1. V was clipped by 6 bases and J by 10 bases; unmatched bases: 6. The CDR3 is made up of 13 amino acids. Per the germline V gene, CDR1 is SGHTA and CDR2 is FQGNSA.

The chain carries TRBV5-6 and TRBJ2-1, with D tentatively TRBD2 (6 bases). Germline-derived CDR1 and CDR2 are SGHDT and YYEEEE. With 2 bases removed from V and 8 bases from J, the gap between germline ends came to 20 bases. CDR3 length equals 16 residues. DNA for the CDR3: TGTGCCAGCAGCTTTCCGAGCCTGTACGGCGGGGATGAGCAGTTCTTC. Translating it yields CASSFPSLYGGDEQFF. The complete variable domain, with remaining parts taken from reference TRBV5-6 and TRBJ2-1, reads DAGVTQSPTHLIKTRGQQVTLRCSPKSGHDTVSWYQQALGQGPQFIFQYYEEEERQRGNFPDRFSGHQFPNYSSELNVNALLLGDSALYLCASSFPSLYGGDEQFFGPGTRLTVL.

A single count supports this clonotype. V gene TRBV20-1 combines with J gene TRBJ2-3, with 8 bases identical to TRBD2. V dropped 8 bases and J dropped 5; count of bases not matched to a gene: 3. CDR1 is DFQATT, CDR2 SNEGSKA, per germline (reference sequence). The CDR3 runs 11 residues. The CDR3 protein is CSPTSGDTQYF. The CDR3 nucleotides are TGCAGTCCAACTAGCGGAGATACGCAGTATTTT.

The table lists this clonotype with a few counts. This chain connects TRBV20-1 to TRBJ2-5; tentative D call: TRBD2 (5 bases). The CDR3 sequence is 13 residues long. The V end lost 1 base, the J end lost 7 bases, and 13 bases lay between the germline ends. CDR1 DFQATT and CDR2 SNEGSKA come from the germline V gene (reference sequence). In DNA form, the CDR3 reads TGCAGTGCTAGAGTAACGGCCGCGGGGACCCAGTACTTC. Encoded protein: CSARVTAAGTQYF.

V and J are TRBV5-4 and TRBJ2-7; D is possibly TRBD1 (7 bases). This CDR3 is 15 amino acids long. Germline V gene sequence: CDR1 SGHNT, CDR2 YYREEE (reference sequence). Trimming took 0 bases from V and 3 from J, leaving 13 bases between them. The CDR3: CASSLGQGDFYEQYF. The DNA for the CDR3 is TGTGCCAGCAGCTTGGGCCAGGGGGACTTCTACGAGCAGTACTTC.

This clonotype was recorded a few times. CDR3 protein: CASSLSPGGPNTQYF. CDR3 coding DNA: TGTGCCAGCAGCTTATCTCCGGGAGGGCCTAATACGCAGTATTTT. The V call is TRBV7-2, the J call TRBJ2-3; 8 nucleotides line up with TRBD2. There are 15 residues in the CDR3. Germline-derived CDR1 and CDR2 are SGHTA and FQGNSA. V lost 2 bases, J lost 7 bases, and 8 bases stayed unmatched.

The V call is TRBV9, the J call TRBJ2-1; possibly TRBD2 for D (6 bases). Germline-derived CDR1 and CDR2 are SGDLS and YYNGEE. V was clipped by 2 bases and J by 6 bases, with 18 bases between them. There are 16 residues in the CDR3. This CDR3 is CASSVDSTGLPNEQFF. The CDR3 DNA follows: TGTGCCAGCAGCGTCGACAGTACGGGACTCCCCAATGAGCAGTTCTTC.

The CDR3 bases are TGTGCCAGCAGCACCTATTCAGATACGCAGTATTTT. It yields the protein CASSTYSDTQYF. The chain uses TRBV7-9 and TRBJ2-3, with unresolved D. In germline, CDR1 is SEHNR, CDR2 FQNEAQ (reference sequence). Trimming left V 5 bases short and J 4 bases short, with 7 bases between. This CDR3 contains 12 residues.

The chain couples TRBV12-3 or TRBV12-4 to TRBJ1-1; D might be TRBD1 (6 bases). CDR3 length equals 15 residues. V was pared by 8 bases and J by 1 base, with 17 bases between. CDR3 region: CASAPWGPENTEAFF. CDR3 bases: TGTGCCAGCGCCCCTTGGGGGCCGGAGAACACTGAAGCTTTCTTT.

The chain carries TRBV20-1 and TRBJ2-3; D gene unclear. Germline CDR1 reads DFQATT; CDR2 reads SNEGSKA (reference sequence). Trimming stripped 8 bases from V and 0 bases from J, with 12 bases between. CDR3 length: 13 amino acids. The CDR3 coding sequence is TGCAGTACCCGGAGCCGTAGCACAGATACGCAGTATTTT. Amino acid sequence: CSTRSRSTDTQYF.

This chain's CDR3 is CASSLVVGGTDTQYF. The CDR3 DNA reads as TGTGCCAGCAGCTTGGTGGTGGGAGGCACAGATACGCAGTATTTT. The chain couples TRBV5-6 to TRBJ2-3, with D perhaps matching TRBD2 (5 bases). CDR1 and CDR2 from the germline V gene are SGHDT and YYEEEE. CDR3 length: 15 residues. Trimming took 0 bases from V and 1 from J, leaving 9 bases between them.

This rearrangement joins TRBV20-1 to TRBJ2-5; a possible D gene is TRBD2 (7 bases). The CDR3 runs 15 residues. Trimming took 3 bases from V and 10 from J, leaving 24 bases between them. Germline values: CDR1 DFQATT, CDR2 SNEGSKA (reference sequence). CDR3: CSARGQRGGTRVQYF. The CDR3 DNA follows: TGCAGTGCTAGGGGCCAAAGGGGGGGAACCCGAGTCCAGTACTTC.

The chain employs TRBV12-3 or TRBV12-4 and TRBJ2-3; D gene ambiguous. The CDR3 sequence is 14 residues long. V lost 5 bases to trimming and J lost 0 bases, with 9 bases between them. CDR3 coding DNA: TGTGCCAGCAGTGCCCGTCCTAGCACAGATACGCAGTATTTT. Translated, it gives CASSARPSTDTQYF.

This clonotype was seen a few times. This chain connects TRBV7-2 to TRBJ2-7; perhaps D is TRBD1 or TRBD2 (5 bases each). The CDR3 is made up of 13 amino acids. Trimming cost V 6 bases and J 9 bases, with 18 bases left between them. Germline assignment: CDR1 SGHTA and CDR2 FQGNSA. The CDR3 spells CASSLRDARLQYF. CDR3 in DNA: TGTGCCAGCAGTTTACGGGACGCGCGGTTGCAGTACTTC.

The genes are TRBV4-2 and TRBJ1-2; D is ambiguous. Germline V CDR1 and CDR2: LGHNA, YNFKEQ. V dropped 1 base and J dropped 4 bases, with 10 bases sitting between them. The CDR3 consists of 14 residues. In nucleotides, the CDR3 is TGTGCCAGCAGCCAAGGGACTGCGGGCTATGGCTACACCTTC. As protein: CASSQGTAGYGYTF.

V is TRBV4-1 and J is TRBJ1-2, with a possible D match to TRBD1 (5 bases). CDR1 and CDR2 (germline): MGHRA, YSYEKL. This CDR3 is built from 14 residues. V lost 2 bases and J lost 3, with 10 bases in between. The DNA of the CDR3 is TGCGCCAGCAGCCAAACTGCGGGGGACTATGGCTACACCTTC. Protein sequence: CASSQTAGDYGYTF.

In this sample, this clonotype turned up a few times. The CDR3 DNA follows: TGTGCCAGCAGCTGGGGCGACAGGGGTGGAGAGACCCAGTACTTC. Translating gives CASSWGDRGGETQYF. The chain uses TRBV5-4 and TRBJ2-5; 8 bases map to TRBD1. Germline V gene sequence: CDR1 SGHNT, CDR2 YYREEE (reference sequence). The CDR3 has 15 amino acids. Trimming took 3 bases from V and 4 from J; bases not matched to a gene: 8.

The chain joins TRBV7-2 to TRBJ2-1; 7 bases are shared with TRBD1. Germline V gene data show CDR1 as SGHTA and CDR2 as FQGNSA. With 5 bases clipped from V and 5 bases from J, the junction kept 12 bases outside the gene matches. CDR3 length: 16 residues. The CDR3 coding sequence is TGTGCCAGCAGCGGTACCGTTTCGACAGGGAACAATGAGCAGTTCTTC. It codes for CASSGTVSTGNNEQFF.

This clonotype was seen only a few times. V and J are TRBV27 and TRBJ1-1, with D perhaps TRBD1 (6 bases). This CDR3 is 13 amino acids long. The V end was cut by 3 bases, the J end by 8 bases, with 13 bases between. Germline V gene lookup returns CDR1 MNHEY and CDR2 SMNVEV (reference sequence). The CDR3, as DNA: TGTGCCAGCAGTTTCGGGGGCGGGAGAGAAGCTTTCTTT. Translation gives CASSFGGGREAFF.

This clonotype was counted once. In DNA, the CDR3 is TGCGCCAGCAGCCAAAGGGGTGGGCCCCAGCATTTT. This translates into CASSQRGGPQHF. The J gene is TRBJ1-5, the V gene TRBV4-1; maybe TRBD1 (5 bases). The CDR3 loop spans 12 amino acids. Trimming shortened V by 2 bases and J by 9 bases, and 8 bases separated the two germline ends. Germline assignment: CDR1 MGHRA and CDR2 YSYEKL.